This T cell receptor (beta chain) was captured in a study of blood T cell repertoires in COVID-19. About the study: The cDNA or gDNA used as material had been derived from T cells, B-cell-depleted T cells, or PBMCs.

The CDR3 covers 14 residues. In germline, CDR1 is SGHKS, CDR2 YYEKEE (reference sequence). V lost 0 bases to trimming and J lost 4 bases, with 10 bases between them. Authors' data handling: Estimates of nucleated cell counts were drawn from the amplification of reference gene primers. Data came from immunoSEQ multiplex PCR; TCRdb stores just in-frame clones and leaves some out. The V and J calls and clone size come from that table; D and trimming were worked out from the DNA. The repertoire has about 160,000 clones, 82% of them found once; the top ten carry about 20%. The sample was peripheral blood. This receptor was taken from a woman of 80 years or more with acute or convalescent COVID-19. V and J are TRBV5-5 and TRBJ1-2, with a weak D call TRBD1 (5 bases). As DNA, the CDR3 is TGTGCCAGCAGCTTGGCCGGACACAGCTATGGCTACACCTTC. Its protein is CASSLAGHSYGYTF. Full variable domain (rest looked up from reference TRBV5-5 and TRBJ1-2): DAGVTQSPTHLIKTRGQQVTLRCSPISGHKSVSWYQQVLGQGPQFIFQYYEKEERGRGNFPDRFSARQFPNYSSELNVNALLLGDSALYLCASSLAGHSYGYTFGSGTRLTVV.